The entry below describes one TCR beta chain. The antigen this receptor binds is unknown. Base qualities are missing; no much larger clone stands one base away. This entry comes from a study of blood T cell repertoires in COVID-19 (dated by TCRdb to 2019 to 2021). Concerning the study at large: Samples from collaborators originated in the United States, Italy and Spain and spanned both the acute and convalescent phases of COVID-19. The material from the prospective study consisted of cDNA or gDNA derived from T cells, B-cell-depleted T cells, or PBMCs. Subjects who had been exposed to COVID-19, were actively infected with it, or had recovered from it provided the deeply sampled blood TCRbeta repertoires that made up the dataset. The repertoires were released in a freely available public database intended as a resource for research on the immune response to SARS-CoV-2. Samples were obtained from the ongoing ImmuneRACE study (first 160 participants) and from 1,254 subjects provided by 6 global collaborators. Sample metadata almost always included a de-identified subject ID, COVID-19 status, age in years and sex. HLA class I and class II types, where available, came from metadata supplied by the sample provider rather than from assay-based typing. Results and caveats for the whole study, not just this receptor: The quantity of clinical and demographic metadata differed by source and by participant and was supplied without curation.

V is cut back by 6 bases and J by 2 bases, with 6 bases in the junction unmatched. In the germline V gene, CDR1 corresponds to SQVTM and CDR2 to ANQGSEA. The CDR3 measures 13 amino acids from cysteine to phenylalanine. Only the CDR3 region is kept as DNA, spanning 39 bases read in frame from base 1. Participants in the prospective study were aged about 18 to 95 years, lived in 20 to 25 United States geographic areas, and enrolled through a virtual design. Cohort assignment in the prospective study relied on participant-reported clinical history from a screening survey and a study questionnaire. Exposed participants had been in contact, within 2 weeks of entering the study, with a person who had a PCR-confirmed or clinician-diagnosed case of COVID-19. In the prospective study, mobile phlebotomists collected whole blood, serum and a nasopharyngeal or oropharyngeal swab from each participant. Prospective study participants could optionally give additional blood draws and questionnaires over an approximately two-month period. Blood samples from the prospective study were shipped frozen or at room temperature prior to DNA extraction.

TCRbeta CDR3 regions were amplified from genomic DNA by means of the immunoSEQ Assay, a bias-controlled multiplex PCR. Concerning the study's data processing: The number of nucleated cells in each sample was estimated by amplification of reference gene primers within the assay. To quantify the absolute abundance of each unique TCRbeta CDR3 rearrangement, sequence reads were collapsed and filtered. For each sample, productive Simpson clonality was calculated as the square root of Simpson's diversity index over productive rearrangements. Imported from immuneACCESS, the table was reduced by TCRdb to in-frame sequences with V and J called. These copies leave out some clones; in studies compared against another copy, an unresolved V gene accounts for under half, and the cause of the remainder is not known. The D gene and trimming were derived from the DNA, and the V and J assignments and clone size from that table. The sample includes 150,000 to 200,000 clones, with 84% observed a single time. Clones ranked in the top ten supply about 3.3% of the sample.

Sequencing was carried out using PBMCs or T cells enriched from blood (not recorded which). The receptor was derived from a woman younger than 45 who had been exposed to COVID-19. Recombination connected TRBV29-1 to TRBJ1-2, with TRBD1 matching 7 junction bases. The CDR3 protein is CSVRDSYNYGYTF. The DNA reads as follows: TGCAGCGTCCGGGACAGCTACAACTATGGCTACACCTTC.